The 22 T cell receptor beta chains below all came from one sample that was sequenced in a study of blood T cells in healthy people across ages. Primers used in a second PCR of about 7 to 12 cycles were a sample-barcoded 5' primer and a J-beta primer mix. TCRdb re-called the 5' RACE reads through MiXCR, storing one row per CDR3 protein. The sample includes roughly 790,000 distinct CDR3 sequences, around 40% of them seen just once. The sample taken for sequencing was blood. The receptors were sampled from a woman aged 55-70 years in good health.

The sample holds a few counts of this clonotype. This sequence joins TRBV28 and TRBJ2-5; unclear D gene. The J call is in doubt because the DNA end fits TRBJ2-7 better. Germline values: CDR1 MDHEN, CDR2 SYDVKM. CDR3 length equals 14 residues. This CDR3 is CASSFSGLYGEQYF. DNA for the CDR3: TGTGCCAGCAGTTTCTCCGGGCTATACGGCGAGCAGTACTTC.

The sample holds a few counts of this clonotype. The CDR3 DNA reads TGTGCCATCAGTGACCAAGACAGGGTGGCGTATTTT. As protein: CAISDQDRVAYF. V and J are TRBV10-3 and TRBJ2-3; 7 nucleotides line up with TRBD1. CDR3 length: 12 residues. The J segment lost 14 bases and the V segment lost 3 bases, leaving 8 bases of the junction unmatched. Germline loops: CDR1 ENHRY, CDR2 SYGVKD.

Comment on this clonotype: A much larger clone lies one base from this, so it may be a read error. This chain uses TRBV4-1 with TRBJ2-3; D is undetermined. Germline CDR1 MGHRA, CDR2 YSYEKL. V lost 0 bases and J lost 1, with 5 bases in between. The CDR3 is made up of 14 amino acids. CDR3 nucleotide sequence: TGCGCCAGCAGCCAAGAGTTCCGCACAGATACGCAGTATTTT. Protein sequence: CASSQEFRTDTQYF.

The V and J genes are TRBV6-2 or TRBV6-3 and TRBJ2-3, with D perhaps matching TRBD1 (6 bases). This CDR3 spans 13 amino acids. The germline CDR1 and CDR2 sequences are MNHEY and SVGEGT. With 11 bases removed from V and 4 bases from J, the gap between germline ends came to 16 bases. The CDR3 DNA reads as TGTGCCGTCGAAAGAGGGACATCAGATACGCAGTATTTT. Translating gives CAVERGTSDTQYF.

This chain connects TRBV6-5 to TRBJ1-1; no reliable D call. V was pared by 4 bases and J by 1 base, with 10 bases between. The CDR3 length is 14 residues. Germline lookup yields CDR1 MNHEY and CDR2 SVGAGI. CDR3 nucleotides: TGTGCCAGCAGTTTTTACGGCCGGAACACTGAAGCTTTCTTT. It is translated as CASSFYGRNTEAFF.

Turning to this clonotype: A read error may explain this, as a much larger clone is one base away. V usage is TRBV20-1 and J usage is TRBJ2-4; 7 bases fit TRBD1. The J call may be in error: the DNA end matches TRBJ2-7 better. CDR3 length equals 15 residues. Germline V CDR1 and CDR2: DFQATT, SNEGSKA (reference sequence). CDR3 in amino acids: CSARVGDSPTYEQYF. DNA of the CDR3: TGCAGTGCTAGAGTCGGGGACAGCCCTACCTACGAGCAGTACTTC.

This clonotype was observed a few times. The CDR3 loop reads CASSFGKGGYEQYF. The CDR3 DNA follows: TGTGCCAGCAGTTTCGGAAAGGGAGGTTACGAGCAGTACTTC. The chain links TRBV27 to TRBJ2-7; D may be TRBD2 (6 bases). The CDR3 is 14 amino acids. CDR1 is MNHEY, CDR2 SMNVEV, per germline (reference sequence). Trimming took 3 bases from V and 4 from J, leaving 13 bases between them.

To note about this clonotype: An end of the junction does not agree with germline; a read error may underlie this. The chain joins TRBV24-1 to TRBJ2-5; TRBD1 matches at 8 bases. The CDR3 has 14 amino acids. CDR1 is KGHDR and CDR2 is SFDVKD in the germline V gene. The CDR3 loop reads CATSRQGLQETRYF. DNA of the CDR3: TGTGCCACCAGTCGACAGGGGTTGCAAGAGACCCGGTACTTC.

Of note for this clonotype: The junction shows a germline mismatch at one end, possibly a read error. This rearrangement joins TRBV6-5 to TRBJ1-4; D uncertain. The CDR3 sequence is 14 residues long. Germline V lookup: CDR1 MNHEY, CDR2 SVGAGI. The CDR3 protein is CVSSYSNGDEKLFF. In DNA form, the CDR3 reads TGTGTCAGCAGTTACTCGAACGGAGATGAAAAACTGTTTTTT.

This clonotype was counted between two and nine times. The rearrangement joins TRBV27 to TRBJ2-7, with D tentatively TRBD2 (6 bases). Germline-derived CDR1 and CDR2 are MNHEY and SMNVEV (reference sequence). V was clipped by 3 bases and J by 4 bases, with 16 bases between them. The CDR3 totals 15 residues. CDR3: CASSLALGRTYEQYF. As DNA, the CDR3 is TGTGCCAGCAGTTTGGCCTTGGGGAGGACTTACGAGCAGTACTTC.

This clonotype was observed a handful of times. CDR3 loop: CASSLTQKQFF. Here the CDR3 DNA reads TGTGCCAGCAGCTTGACCCAAAAGCAGTTCTTC. This chain links TRBV7-9 with TRBJ2-1; D remains ambiguous. Germline V gene sequence: CDR1 SEHNR, CDR2 FQNEAQ (reference sequence). The CDR3 loop spans 11 amino acids. Deletions cut 3 bases from V and 11 bases from J, with 8 bases between.

This clonotype was observed once. The V gene is TRBV20-1, the J gene TRBJ2-1, with 7 positions matching TRBD2. Germline CDR1 and CDR2: DFQATT and SNEGSKA (reference sequence). V was clipped by 6 bases and J by 0 bases; unmatched bases: 17. CDR3 length equals 18 residues. The CDR3 region has the DNA TGCAGTGCAGGGGACTACCGAACCCCAGACGGCTCCTACAATGAGCAGTTCTTC. Protein: CSAGDYRTPDGSYNEQFF.

This clonotype was observed a handful of times. V is TRBV7-3 and J is TRBJ2-5; 8 bases agree with TRBD2. The CDR3 has 14 amino acids. The germline gives CDR1 SGHTA, CDR2 FQGTGA. Unmatched junction bases numbered 4, after V lost 5 bases and J lost 2 bases. The CDR3: CASSRAGGQETQYF. CDR3 bases: TGTGCCAGCAGCCGCGCGGGGGGTCAAGAGACCCAGTACTTC. The full variable domain, rest sourced from reference TRBV7-3 and TRBJ2-5, is GAGVSQTPSNKVTEKGKYVELRCDPISGHTALYWYRQSLGQGPEFLIYFQGTGAADDSGLPNDRFFAVRPEGSVSTLKIQRTERGDSAVYLCASSRAGGQETQYFGPGTRLLVL.

This chain links TRBV5-1 with TRBJ1-4; perhaps TRBD1 as D (6 bases). The CDR3 is 15 amino acids. Germline V gene lookup returns CDR1 SGHRS and CDR2 YFSETQ. V lost 4 bases and J lost 8, with 18 bases in between. CDR3 nucleotide sequence: TGCGCCAGCAGCCCCTCCAGCCCAAGGGGGGAAAAACTGTTTTTT. Its translation: CASSPSSPRGEKLFF.

Comments on this clonotype: A junction boundary mismatches the germline segment, possibly from a read error. The chain employs TRBV7-2 and TRBJ2-5; D gene uncertain. From germline, CDR1 is SGHTA and CDR2 FQGNSA. This CDR3 has 13 residues. The CDR3 sequence is CASNLLPGETQYF. The CDR3 DNA reads as TGTGCCAGCAACTTATTGCCGGGAGAGACCCAGTACTTC.

The rearrangement joins TRBV21-1 to TRBJ2-3; no DNA check was done on the table's D call, TRBD2. TRBV21-1 is given as a pseudogene. The CDR3 sequence is 16 residues long. This chain's CDR3 is CASSKDGGRCKDTQYF. The CDR3 bases are TGTGCCAGCAGCAAAGATGGCGGGAGGTGTAAAGATACGCAGTATTTT.

This clonotype was recorded a few times. The DNA for the CDR3 is TGTGCCAGCAGGAGAAGACAAACGGAGACCCAGTACTTC. This sequence encodes CASRRRQTETQYF. The J gene is TRBJ2-5, the V gene TRBV12-3 or TRBV12-4; D unclear. The CDR3 is 13 amino acids. V lost 6 bases and J lost 5, with 13 bases in between.

The V and J genes are TRBV7-9 and TRBJ1-4, with D maybe TRBD1 (6 bases). There are 16 residues in the CDR3. Germline V gene sequence: CDR1 SEHNR, CDR2 FQNEAQ (reference sequence). Trimming shortened V by 5 bases and J by 0 bases, and 13 bases separated the two germline ends. The CDR3 bases are TGTGCCAGCAGCCCGACAGGACGTGCAACTAATGAAAAACTGTTTTTT. Encoded protein: CASSPTGRATNEKLFF.

In the case of this clonotype: Possible read error: a much larger clone is one base away. The V gene is TRBV7-2, the J gene TRBJ2-5; 7 bases fit TRBD2. Germline lookup yields CDR1 SGHTA and CDR2 FQGNSA. V dropped 5 bases and J dropped 4; count of bases not matched to a gene: 10. CDR3 length equals 15 residues. CDR3 sequence: CASSLTGGFRETQYF. CDR3 DNA sequence: TGTGCCAGCAGCCTAACGGGAGGATTCAGAGAGACCCAGTACTTC. Looking up the rest from reference TRBV7-2 and TRBJ2-5 gives the full variable domain: GAGVSQSPSNKVTEKGKDVELRCDPISGHTALYWYRQSLGQGLEFLIYFQGNSAPDKSGLPSDRFSAERTGGSVSTLTIQRTQQEDSAVYLCASSLTGGFRETQYFGPGTRLLVL.

Regarding this clonotype: A junction end diverges from the germline sequence, so it may reflect a read error. The chain has TRBV4-1 and TRBJ1-2; TRBD1 is a possible D gene (6 bases). Germline CDR1 reads MGHRA; CDR2 reads YSYEKL. There are 15 residues in the CDR3. This chain's CDR3 is CATSQTPSGDIGYTF. The CDR3, as DNA: TGCGCCACCAGCCAAACCCCCTCAGGGGATATTGGCTACACCTTC.

The rearrangement links TRBV7-3 to TRBJ2-3, with a possible D match to TRBD2 (6 bases). The V end was cut by 5 bases, the J end by 11 bases, with 23 bases between. CDR3 length equals 15 residues. CDR1 is SGHTA and CDR2 is FQGTGA in the germline V gene. CDR3 sequence reads: CASSEKAFPGDEQYF. The CDR3 region has the DNA TGTGCCAGCAGCGAGAAAGCTTTTCCGGGGGATGAGCAGTATTTT.

This clonotype came up a few times. This rearrangement joins TRBV28 to TRBJ1-6; 7 bases are a match to TRBD1. This CDR3 region has 15 residues. Germline CDR1 MDHEN, CDR2 SYDVKM. J lost 7 bases, V lost 4 bases, and 7 bases had no gene match. CDR3 amino acids: CASSWRGGANSPLHF. CDR3 DNA: TGTGCCAGCAGTTGGAGAGGGGGCGCGAATTCACCCCTCCACTTT.